Listed below are T cell receptor beta chains from one sample, sequenced in a study of cytomegalovirus exposure and HLA in healthy donors. Data came from immunoSEQ multiplex PCR; TCRdb stores just in-frame clones and leaves some out. The sample yields about 130,000 clones, around 83% seen once. Sequencing was carried out using PBMCs. These receptors were taken from a human donor in good health. Both conserved end residues are part of each CDR3. D genes are given only for firm matches. Not every row has a clone size; where given, it reads once, few, many or a size class.

CDR3aa	CDR3nt	d_gene	v_gene	j_gene	abundance
CASSYSKGLASDTQYF	TGTGCCAGCAGTTACTCGAAGGGACTAGCCTCAGATACGCAGTATTTT	TRBD2	TRBV6-6	TRBJ2-3	-
CSVEPAAREGTEAFF	TGCAGCGTTGAACCGGCAGCACGGGAGGGCACTGAAGCTTTCTTT	-	TRBV29-1	TRBJ1-1	-
CASSLARGGGRTEAFF	TGCGCCAGCAGCTTGGCGAGGGGGGGCGGGAGGACTGAAGCTTTCTTT	-	TRBV5-1	TRBJ1-1	-
CASSLASTEQYF	TGTGCCAGCAGCTTGGCCTCCACGGAGCAGTACTTC	-	TRBV13	TRBJ2-7	-
CASSEYGPNYGYTF	TGTGCCAGCAGTGAATATGGGCCTAACTATGGCTACACCTTC	-	TRBV25-1	TRBJ1-2	-
CAISERSQGLSYEQYF	TGTGCCATCAGTGAGAGGTCCCAGGGACTCTCCTACGAGCAGTACTTC	-	TRBV6-1	TRBJ2-7	-
CASRGLAGQPYEQYF	TGTGCCAGCAGGGGACTAGCGGGGCAACCCTACGAGCAGTACTTC	TRBD2	TRBV6-5	TRBJ2-7	-
CASSLVGNGQGETQYF	TGTGCCAGCAGCTTGGTCGGAAACGGACAGGGAGAGACCCAGTACTTC	TRBD1	TRBV5-6	TRBJ2-5	-
CASRTTPGQTAYGYTF	TGTGCCAGTAGGACGACACCGGGACAGACCGCCTATGGCTACACCTTC	TRBD1	TRBV19	TRBJ1-2	-
CASSQGMTGLNTEAFF	TGTGCCAGCAGCCAGGGGATGACAGGGTTGAACACTGAAGCTTTCTTT	TRBD1	TRBV4-1	TRBJ1-1	-
CASSGQASTDTQYF	TGTGCCAGCAGCGGACAGGCGAGCACAGATACGCAGTATTTT	TRBD1	TRBV7-3	TRBJ2-3	once
CASSLHPGINSPLHF	TGTGCCAGCAGCTTACATCCAGGGATTAATTCACCCCTCCACTTT	-	TRBV7-3	TRBJ1-6	-
CASSPFRKGEVNTEAFF	TGTGCCAGCTCACCATTCCGGAAAGGGGAAGTGAACACTGAAGCTTTCTTT	-	TRBV18	TRBJ1-1	-
CASRGLAGNEQYF	TGTGCCAGTAGAGGGCTAGCGGGGAACGAGCAGTACTTC	TRBD2	TRBV2	TRBJ2-7	-
CSVRRDYGYTF	TGCAGTGTCCGGAGGGATTATGGCTACACCTTC	-	TRBV20-1	TRBJ1-2	-
CASSVEGGQSDEQFF	TGTGCCAGCAGCGTCGAGGGAGGCCAGTCCGATGAGCAGTTCTTC	-	TRBV9	TRBJ2-1	once
CATSRGGLWSTDTQYF	TGTGCCACCAGCAGGGGGGGACTGTGGAGCACAGATACGCAGTATTTT	-	TRBV15	TRBJ2-3	-